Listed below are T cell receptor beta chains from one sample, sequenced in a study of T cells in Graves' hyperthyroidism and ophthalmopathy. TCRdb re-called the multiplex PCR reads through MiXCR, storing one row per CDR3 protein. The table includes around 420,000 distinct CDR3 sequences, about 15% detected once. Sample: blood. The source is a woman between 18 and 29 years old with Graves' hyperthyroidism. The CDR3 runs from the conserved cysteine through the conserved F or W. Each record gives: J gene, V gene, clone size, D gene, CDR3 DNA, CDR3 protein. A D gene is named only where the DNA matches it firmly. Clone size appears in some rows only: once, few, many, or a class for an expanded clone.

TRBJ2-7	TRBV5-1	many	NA	TGCGCCAGCAGCTTGGAGCGTCCCTACGAGCAGTACTTC	CASSLERPYEQYF
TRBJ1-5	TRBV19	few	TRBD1	TGTGCCAGTAGGTGGACAGGGGTCGGGTGGAATCAGCCCCAGCATTTT	CASRWTGVGWNQPQHF
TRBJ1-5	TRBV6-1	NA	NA	TGTGCCGCCGCCAGGGTCCCCAATCAGCCCCAGCATTTT	CAAARVPNQPQHF
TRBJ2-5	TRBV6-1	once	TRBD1	TGTGCCAGCAGTGACCCAGACAGGGACCAAGAGACCCAGTACTTC	CASSDPDRDQETQYF
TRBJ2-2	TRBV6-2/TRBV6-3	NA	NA	TGTGCCAGCAGTTACGGGACGTCGAACACCGGGGAGCTGTTTTTT	CASSYGTSNTGELFF
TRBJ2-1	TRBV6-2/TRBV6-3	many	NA	TGTGCCAGCAGTTACCCGGGACGTTCGCCGCAGTTCTTC	CASSYPGRSPQFF
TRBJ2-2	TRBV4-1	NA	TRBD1	TGCGCCAGCAGCCGCACGACAGGGGGCCCGAACACCGGGGAGCTGTTTTTT	CASSRTTGGPNTGELFF
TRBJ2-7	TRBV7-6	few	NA	TGTGCCAGCAGCCCCGGGGCAGGGGAGGAGCAGTACTTC	CASSPGAGEEQYF
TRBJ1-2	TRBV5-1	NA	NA	TGTGCCAGCAGCTTGGCCTGGTGGGGATCTAACTATGGCTACACCTTC	CASSLAWWGSNYGYTF
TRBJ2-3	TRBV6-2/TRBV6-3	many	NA	TGTGCCAGCAGTTTCTCGGGGGTCAGCACAGATACGCAGTATTTT	CASSFSGVSTDTQYF
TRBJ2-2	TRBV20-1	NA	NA	TGCAGTGCTAGACACAGGAGCCCGACCGGGGAGCTGTTTTTT	CSARHRSPTGELFF
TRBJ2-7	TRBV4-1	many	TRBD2	TGCGCCAGCAGCCAAGTATCGACTAGCGGGACCTACGAGCAGTACTTC	CASSQVSTSGTYEQYF
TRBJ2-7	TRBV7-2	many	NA	TGTGCCAGCAGCCACGCCCGGCGGGAGCAGTACTTC	CASSHARREQYF
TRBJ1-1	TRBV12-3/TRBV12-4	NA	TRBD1	TGTGCCAGCAGTTTATTGGGGACAGGGGACCCCAACACTGAAGCTTTCTTT	CASSLLGTGDPNTEAFF
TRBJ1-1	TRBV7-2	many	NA	TGTGCCAGCACCTCGGGGGGGCAGACTAACACTGAAGCTTTCTTT	CASTSGGQTNTEAFF
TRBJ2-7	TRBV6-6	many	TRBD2	TGTGCCAGCAGTTACGGGACTAGCGCCTACGAGCAGTACTTC	CASSYGTSAYEQYF
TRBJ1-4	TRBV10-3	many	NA	TGTGCCATCAGCCAACAGTCAACTAATGAAAAACTGTTTTTT	CAISQQSTNEKLFF
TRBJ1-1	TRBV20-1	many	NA	TGCAGTGCTAACGACTTATCCAGGACGAGGAACACTGAAGCTTTCTTT	CSANDLSRTRNTEAFF
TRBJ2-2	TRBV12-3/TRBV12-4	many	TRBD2	TGTGCCAGCAGCCAGGGACTAGCGGGGGCTAACGGGGAGCTGTTTTTT	CASSQGLAGANGELFF
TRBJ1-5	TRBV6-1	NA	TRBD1	TGTGCCAGCAGTGACCGGGACAGGGGGCGCGATCAGCCCCAGCATTTT	CASSDRDRGRDQPQHF
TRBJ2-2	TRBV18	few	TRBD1	TGTGCCAGCTCACCAGGACAGGGGGCGAACACCGGGGAGCTGTTTTTT	CASSPGQGANTGELFF
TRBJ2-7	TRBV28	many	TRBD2	TGTGCCAGCCATGGTCGGCAGCGGGAGGCATCCTACGAGCAGTACTTC	CASHGRQREASYEQYF
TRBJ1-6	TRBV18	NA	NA	TGTGCCAGCTCACCACGGGAGGGTAATTCACCCCTCCACTTT	CASSPREGNSPLHF
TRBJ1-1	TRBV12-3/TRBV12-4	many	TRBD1	TGTGCCAGCAGTCCATGGGACAGTCCAAACACTGAAGCTTTCTTT	CASSPWDSPNTEAFF
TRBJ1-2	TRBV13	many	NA	TGTGCCAGCAGCCCCGATGGACATGGTACTACCTATGGCTACACCTTC	CASSPDGHGTTYGYTF
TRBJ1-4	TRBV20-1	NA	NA	TGCAGTGCTAGAGATCGTGTGGGAGGGGAAAAACTGTTTTTT	CSARDRVGGEKLFF
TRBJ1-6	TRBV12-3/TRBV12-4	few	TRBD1	TGTGCCAGCAGTACGGGACAGGGGATCGCGCCCCTCCACTTT	CASSTGQGIAPLHF
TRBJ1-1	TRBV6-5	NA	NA	TGTGCCAGCAGTTACTCAGCCGGGACCCCGTTGACGGCTTTCTTT	CASSYSAGTPLTAFF
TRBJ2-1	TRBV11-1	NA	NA	TGTGCCAGCAGCTCCCGGGACGGCCACTACAATGAGCAGTTCTTC	CASSSRDGHYNEQFF
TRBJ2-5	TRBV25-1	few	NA	TGTGCCAGCAGTGAATGGGTGGGGAGATCAGAGACCCAGTACTTC	CASSEWVGRSETQYF
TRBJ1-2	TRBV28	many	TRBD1	TGTGCTTCCAGCCCAGGGGGGCGAAATGACTACACCTTC	CASSPGGRNDYTF
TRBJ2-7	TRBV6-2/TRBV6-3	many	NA	TGTGCCAGCAGTTACTCCCCCTACGAGCAGTACTTC	CASSYSPYEQYF
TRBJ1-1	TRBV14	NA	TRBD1	TGTGCCAGCAGCCAAGCAGGGTCAGGGGGCACTGAAGCTTTCTTT	CASSQAGSGGTEAFF
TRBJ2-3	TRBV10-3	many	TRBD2	TGTGCCATCAGTGGGGGGCCTAGCGGGAGCATCACAGATACGCAGTATTTT	CAISGGPSGSITDTQYF
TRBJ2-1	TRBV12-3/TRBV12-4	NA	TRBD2	TGTGCCAGCAGTTGGGCTAGCGGGGGGGGGAATGAGCAGTTCTTC	CASSWASGGGNEQFF
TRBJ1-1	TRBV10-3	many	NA	TGTGCCATCAGACAGGACAGAACGAGCACTGAAGCTTTCTTT	CAIRQDRTSTEAFF
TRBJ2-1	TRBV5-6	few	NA	TGTGCCAGCACCAGGCAGTTATCCTACAATGAGCAGTTCTTC	CASTRQLSYNEQFF
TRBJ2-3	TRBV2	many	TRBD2	TGTGCCAGCACCAGCGGGAGCGGTACGCAGTATTTT	CASTSGSGTQYF
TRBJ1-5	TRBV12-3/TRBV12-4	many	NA	TGTGCCAGCAGTACGGTGGGAGTTGGGCAGCCCCAGCATTTT	CASSTVGVGQPQHF
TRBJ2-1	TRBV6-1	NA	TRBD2	TGTGCCAGCAGACAGACTAGCGCCTACAATGAGCAGTTCTTC	CASRQTSAYNEQFF
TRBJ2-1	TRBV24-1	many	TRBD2	TGTGCCACCAGTGATTCACCGGGACTAGCGGGATCTATAGCGACCTACAATGAGCAGTTCTTC	CATSDSPGLAGSIATYNEQFF
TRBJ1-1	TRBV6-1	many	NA	TGTGCCAGCAGTTACGGGGGGACGGGGAATGCAGTCGGCCCTGAAGCTTTCTTT	CASSYGGTGNAVGPEAFF
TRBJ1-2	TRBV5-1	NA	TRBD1	TGCGCCAGCAGCTTGGATATACAGGGGCCCGCTATTAACTATGGCTACACCTTC	CASSLDIQGPAINYGYTF
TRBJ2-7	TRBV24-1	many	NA	TGTGCCACCCCGAGACAGAAGCAATACTACGAGCAGTACTTC	CATPRQKQYYEQYF
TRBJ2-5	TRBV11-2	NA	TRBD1	TGTGCCAGCAGCCCATGGGACAGGGGGATTGGAGAGACCCAGTACTTC	CASSPWDRGIGETQYF
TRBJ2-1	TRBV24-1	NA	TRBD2	TGTGCCACCAGTGCTCTAATTGGGACTAGAGACAATGAGCAGTTCTTC	CATSALIGTRDNEQFF
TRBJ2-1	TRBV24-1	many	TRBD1	TGTGCCACCAGTGTATACAGGGGGGATGGGTACAATGAGCAGTTCTTC	CATSVYRGDGYNEQFF
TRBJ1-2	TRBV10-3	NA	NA	TGTGCCATCAGTGAGTCGGTGTCAAGGGGAGATGGCTACACCTTC	CAISESVSRGDGYTF
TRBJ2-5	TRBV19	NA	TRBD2	TGTGCCAGTCGAAAGGGAACTAGCGGGGGTCAAGAGACCCAGTACTTC	CASRKGTSGGQETQYF
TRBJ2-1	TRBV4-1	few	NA	TGCGCCAGCAGCCAACCCGGGGGCCCCTACAATGAGCAGTTCTTC	CASSQPGGPYNEQFF
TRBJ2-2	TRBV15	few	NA	TGTGCCACCAGCAGTTGGGACCTTACCACCGGGGAGCTGTTTTTT	CATSSWDLTTGELFF
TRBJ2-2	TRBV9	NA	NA	TGTGCCAGCAGTCCTCTCGGTGACTCCAACACCGGGGAGCTGTTTTTT	CASSPLGDSNTGELFF